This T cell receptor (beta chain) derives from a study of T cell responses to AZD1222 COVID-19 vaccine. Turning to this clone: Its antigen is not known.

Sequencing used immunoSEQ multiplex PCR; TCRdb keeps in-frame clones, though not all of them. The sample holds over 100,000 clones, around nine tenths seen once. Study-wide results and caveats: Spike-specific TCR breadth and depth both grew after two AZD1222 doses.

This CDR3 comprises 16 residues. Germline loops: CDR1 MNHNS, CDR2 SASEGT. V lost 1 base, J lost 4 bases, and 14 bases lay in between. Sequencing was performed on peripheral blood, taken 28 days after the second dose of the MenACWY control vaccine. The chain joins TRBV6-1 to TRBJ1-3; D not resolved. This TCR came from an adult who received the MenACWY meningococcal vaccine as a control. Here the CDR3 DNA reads TGTGCCAGCAGTGAAGGTTCTCGGGGAGGGGGAAACACCATATATTTT. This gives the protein CASSEGSRGGGNTIYF.